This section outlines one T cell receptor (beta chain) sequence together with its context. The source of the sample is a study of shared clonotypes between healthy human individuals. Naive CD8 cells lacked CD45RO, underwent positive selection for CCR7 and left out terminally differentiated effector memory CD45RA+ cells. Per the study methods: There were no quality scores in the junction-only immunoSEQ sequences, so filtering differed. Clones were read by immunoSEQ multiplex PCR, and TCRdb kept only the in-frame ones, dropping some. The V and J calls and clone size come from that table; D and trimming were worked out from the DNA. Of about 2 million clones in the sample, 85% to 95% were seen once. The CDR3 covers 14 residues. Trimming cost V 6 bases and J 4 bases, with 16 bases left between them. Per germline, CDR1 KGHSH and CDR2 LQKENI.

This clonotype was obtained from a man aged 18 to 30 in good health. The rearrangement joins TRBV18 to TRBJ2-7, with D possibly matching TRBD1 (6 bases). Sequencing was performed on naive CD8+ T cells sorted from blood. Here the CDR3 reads CASSPALTGYEQYF. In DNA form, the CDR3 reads TGTGCCAGCTCTCCTGCCCTGACAGGTTACGAGCAGTACTTC.